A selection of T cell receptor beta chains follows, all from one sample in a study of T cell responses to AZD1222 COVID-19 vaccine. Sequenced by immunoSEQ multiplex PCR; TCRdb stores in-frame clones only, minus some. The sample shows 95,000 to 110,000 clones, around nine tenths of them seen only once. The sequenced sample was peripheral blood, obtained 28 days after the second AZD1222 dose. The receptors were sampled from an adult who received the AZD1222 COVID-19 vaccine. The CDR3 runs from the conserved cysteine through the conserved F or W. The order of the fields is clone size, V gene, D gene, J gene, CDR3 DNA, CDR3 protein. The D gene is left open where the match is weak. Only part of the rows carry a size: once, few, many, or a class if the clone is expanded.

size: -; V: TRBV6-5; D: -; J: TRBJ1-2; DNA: TGTGCCAGCAGTTACAACCCCGGGGGAGGTTATTATGGCTACACCTTC; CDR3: CASSYNPGGGYYGYTF
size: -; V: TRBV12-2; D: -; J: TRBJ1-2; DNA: TGTGCAAGTCGCTCCGACCGAAACACCCTCTATGGCTACACCTTC; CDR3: CASRSDRNTLYGYTF
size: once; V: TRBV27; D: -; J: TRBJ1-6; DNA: TGTGCCAGCAGTTTATCGATCGGGGGCGGAAATAATTCACCCCTCCACTTT; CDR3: CASSLSIGGGNNSPLHF
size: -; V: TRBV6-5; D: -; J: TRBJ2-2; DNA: TGTGCCAGCAGTCCCCCAAGGGGGTACACCGGGGAGCTGTTTTTT; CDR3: CASSPPRGYTGELFF
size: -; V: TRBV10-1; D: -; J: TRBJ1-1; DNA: TGCGCCAGCAGCGGAGCGGTGGACACTGAAGCTTTCTTT; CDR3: CASSGAVDTEAFF
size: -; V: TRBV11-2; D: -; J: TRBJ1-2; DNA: TGTGCCAGCAGCCCTCGCCAGGGGCTCTATGGCTACACCTTC; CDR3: CASSPRQGLYGYTF
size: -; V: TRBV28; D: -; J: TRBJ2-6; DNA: TGTGCCAGCAGTTTACCTGCAGGGGTCTCTGGGGCCAACGTCCTGACTTTC; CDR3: CASSLPAGVSGANVLTF
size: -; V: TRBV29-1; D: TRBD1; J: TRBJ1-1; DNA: TGCAGCGTTGACCCAGGGGGCACTGAAGCTTTCTTT; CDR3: CSVDPGGTEAFF
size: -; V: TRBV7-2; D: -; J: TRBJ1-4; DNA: TGTGCCAGCAGCTTGCGGGGCACGAGAGAAAAACTGTTTTTT; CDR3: CASSLRGTREKLFF
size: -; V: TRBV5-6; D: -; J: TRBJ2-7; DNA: TGTGCCAGCAGCGGCCTCGAGCCTTTGTCCTACGAGCAGTACTTC; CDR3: CASSGLEPLSYEQYF
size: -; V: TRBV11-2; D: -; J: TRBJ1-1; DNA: TGTGCCAGCAGCAGGACGGCCCCGGTAGCTTTCTTT; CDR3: CASSRTAPVAFF
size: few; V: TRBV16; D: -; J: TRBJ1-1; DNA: TGTGCCAGCAGCCAATCGCAGGGGTTGAACACTGAAGCTTTCTTT; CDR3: CASSQSQGLNTEAFF
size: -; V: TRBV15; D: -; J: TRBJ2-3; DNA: TGTGCCACCAGCAGAGATCTCTCTAGCACAGATACGCAGTATTTT; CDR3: CATSRDLSSTDTQYF
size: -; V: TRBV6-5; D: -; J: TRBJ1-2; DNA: TGTGCCAGCAGTTACCAAAGACAGAGTGGTGGCTACACCTTC; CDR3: CASSYQRQSGGYTF
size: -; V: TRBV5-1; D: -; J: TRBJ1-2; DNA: TGCGCCAGCAGCTTGGGAGTGCAGGGATCTGGCTACACCTTC; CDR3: CASSLGVQGSGYTF